Below are 14 T cell receptor beta chains sequenced from a single sample in a study of spatial heterogeneity in lung cancer (dated by TCRdb to between 2018 and 2021). Libraries were constructed by 5' RACE. TCRdb names NextSeq 500 as the instrument used. The public sequencing data were trimmed at Q25 with fastp and processed into clonotypes with MiXCR by TCRdb, which kept only in-frame beta chains. Every entry covers one CDR3 protein and lists the most common genes and DNA from its rows. The sample yields roughly 40,000 distinct CDR3 sequences; approximately 7% were counted once. The ten largest clones take up 40% to 45% of the sample. The time point label, as the study defines it: sample taken at primary tumor resection. The source was PBMCs, collected at surgery. The receptor source for this set is a female donor with early-stage non-small cell lung cancer.

The sample holds a few counts of this clonotype. V is TRBV4-1 and J is TRBJ2-4; no clear D. V was clipped by 3 bases and J by 0 bases, with 15 bases between them. CDR3 length: 17 residues. The V gene's germline CDR1 is MGHRA and CDR2 YSYEKL. CDR3 region: CASSQKAPTLAKNIQYF. CDR3 DNA: TGCGCCAGCAGCCAGAAAGCGCCAACCCTAGCCAAAAACATTCAGTACTTC.

In this sample, this clonotype turned up many times. The gene calls are TRBV2 and TRBJ1-5; no definite D call. Deletions cut 7 bases from V and 5 bases from J, with 18 bases between. The CDR3 has 15 residues. Germline loops: CDR1 SNHLY, CDR2 FYNNEI. This chain's CDR3 is CASTDIKHKYQPQHF. The CDR3 DNA reads as TGTGCCAGCACCGATATCAAGCATAAGTATCAGCCCCAGCATTTT.

This clonotype has only a few counts. The V call is TRBV6-1, the J call TRBJ1-1; D gene uncertain. The germline V gene has CDR1 MNHNS and CDR2 SASEGT. V was clipped by 9 bases and J by 3 bases, with 11 bases between them. CDR3 size: 12 residues. This CDR3 is CASGRDYTEAFF. In DNA form, the CDR3 reads TGTGCCAGTGGGAGGGATTACACTGAAGCTTTCTTT.

This clonotype was detected ten times or more. CDR3 DNA: TGCAGCGTTGAATCTTCGGGACAGAAAAACACTGAAGCTTTCTTT. As protein: CSVESSGQKNTEAFF. The chain couples TRBV29-1 to TRBJ1-1; 7 nucleotides line up with TRBD1. Losses at the gene ends were 2 bases for V and 2 bases for J; bases not matched to a gene: 8. CDR1 and CDR2 from the germline V gene are SQVTM and ANQGSEA. The CDR3 spans 15 residues.

This clonotype was observed at least ten times. The V call is TRBV10-3, the J call TRBJ2-1, with D unresolved. The CDR3 is 11 residues long. V lost 3 bases to trimming and J lost 7 bases, with 4 bases between them. Germline values: CDR1 ENHRY, CDR2 SYGVKD. For the CDR3, the DNA is TGTGCCATCAGTGAAGGAAATGAGCAGTTCTTC. This encodes CAISEGNEQFF.

This chain links TRBV10-3 with TRBJ1-6; TRBD1 agrees at 9 bases. This CDR3 region has 13 residues. Germline lookup yields CDR1 ENHRY and CDR2 SYGVKD. The V segment lost 6 bases and the J segment 10 bases; nucleotides outside the gene matches: 4. As DNA, the CDR3 is TGTGCCATCAGGGGACAGGGCAAATCACCCCTCCACTTT. This gives the protein CAIRGQGKSPLHF.

This clonotype was found a few times. The chain joins TRBV28 to TRBJ1-1; D ambiguous. Trimming removed 2 bases at V and 4 bases at J, with 11 bases between. CDR3 length: 14 residues. Germline values: CDR1 MDHEN, CDR2 SYDVKM. For the CDR3, the DNA is TGTGCCAGCAGTTTACGGGCAAGAGGCACTGAAGCTTTCTTT. It codes for CASSLRARGTEAFF. The full variable domain, with the rest looked up from reference TRBV28 and TRBJ1-1, is DVKVTQSSRYLVKRTGEKVFLECVQDMDHENMFWYRQDPGLGLRLIYFSYDVKMKEKGDIPEGYSVSREKKERFSLILESASTNQTSMYLCASSLRARGTEAFFGQGTRLTVV.

This clonotype was seen a few times. The V call is TRBV21-1, the J call TRBJ1-5. TRBV21-1 is shown as a pseudogene. The CDR3 spans 15 residues. CDR3 in DNA: TGTGCCAGCAGCAAGCTAGTGGATAGCAATCAGCCCCAGCATTTT. Its translation is CASSKLVDSNQPQHF.

This clonotype occurred many times. This rearrangement joins TRBV3-1 to TRBJ2-7; D not certain. The length of the CDR3 is 13 residues. In germline, CDR1 is LGHDT, CDR2 YNNKEL (reference sequence). Trimming removed 0 bases from V and 7 bases from J, with 10 bases in between. CDR3 amino acids: CASSQEKGKEQYF. In DNA, the CDR3 is TGTGCCAGCAGCCAAGAGAAAGGTAAAGAGCAGTACTTC.

This clonotype was seen a few times. CDR3 DNA sequence: TGCGCCAGCAGCTTGGAGCAGTTCAACGGTCTTGTGGAGACCCAGTACTTC. It yields the protein CASSLEQFNGLVETQYF. The V and J genes are TRBV5-1 and TRBJ2-5; D is ambiguous. The CDR3 runs to 17 residues. V gave up 0 bases and J gave up 5 bases, with 20 bases separating them. In germline, CDR1 is SGHRS, CDR2 YFSETQ.

The chain carries TRBV29-1 and TRBJ2-7, with a tentative D call TRBD2 (5 bases). Germline values: CDR1 SQVTM, CDR2 ANQGSEA. There are 13 residues in the CDR3. V dropped 4 bases and J dropped 4 bases, with 14 bases sitting between them. CDR3 sequence: CSVVLHRGYEQYF. Here the CDR3 DNA reads TGCAGCGTTGTGCTTCACCGGGGTTACGAGCAGTACTTC.

The chain uses TRBV20-1 and TRBJ2-3; TRBD2 matches 7 bases. This CDR3 comprises 14 residues. After removal of 2 bases from V and 2 bases from J, the junction contained 4 bases not matched to a gene. Germline CDR1 and CDR2: DFQATT and SNEGSKA (reference sequence). The CDR3 nucleotides are TGCAGTGCTAGACGGGGGGAGAACACAGATACGCAGTATTTT. Amino acid sequence: CSARRGENTDTQYF.

This chain connects TRBV21-1 to TRBJ2-2. TRBV21-1 is designated a pseudogene. The CDR3 is 16 amino acids. DNA for the CDR3: TGTGCCAGCAGCAAGGGTTTATGGATGAACACCGGGGAGCTGTTTTTT. Protein sequence: CASSKGLWMNTGELFF.

This clonotype came up a few times. Here the CDR3 DNA reads TGCAGCGTTGGACGACAGGGGTCGAAGACCCAGTACTTC. Protein: CSVGRQGSKTQYF. V is TRBV29-1 and J is TRBJ2-5; 8 bases agree with TRBD1. Germline assignment: CDR1 SQVTM and CDR2 ANQGSEA. The V and J ends lost 4 bases and 6 bases, in that order; junction bases with no gene match: 7. The CDR3 has 13 amino acids.